The clone carrying this T cell receptor beta chain was detected a few times. The target antigen is unknown. The germline V gene encodes CDR1 ENHRY and CDR2 SYGVKD. Trimming took 10 bases from V and 9 from J, leaving 13 bases between them. This CDR3 is built from 11 residues. This record comes from a study of T cells after yellow fever vaccination. At the level of the study: Preparing low-cell-number fractions relied on SMART-Seq v4 Ultra Low Input. General study points: The secondary T-cell response peaked on day 5, not day 15, but was weaker. Subsequent to the booster, the majority of primary-vaccination clones reappeared (96% CD4, approximately 90% CD8).

A universal primer site and UMIs were added as TCR cDNA was made by 5'RACE template switching. A single record per CDR3 protein comes from TCRdb applying MiXCR to the 5' RACE reads. This table has roughly 300,000 distinct CDR3 sequences, around 8.1% appearing once. The chain is built from TRBV10-3 and TRBJ2-1; D is ambiguous. The material was PBMCs, obtained approximately 40 days after the first yellow fever vaccination. The origin of this receptor is a man between 18 and 35 years old who received the YFV17D yellow fever vaccine. CDR3 coding DNA: TGTGCCAGCGGTAGGGCCCTTGAGCAGTTCTTC. This translates into CASGRALEQFF.